This T cell receptor beta chain was profiled in a study of lymphopenia after photon versus proton radiotherapy. Whole-study results and caveats: Post-nadir diversity loss with photons came from oligoclonal expansion, particularly CD8+ Temra cells. Proton therapy kept repertoires fairly stable, unlike photons, which gained effector/memory cells. In patients who died, overall survival fell as post-nadir TCR diversity dropped more.

From germline, CDR1 is SEHNR and CDR2 FQNEAQ (reference sequence). The CDR3 spans 15 residues. The V gene lost 4 bases and the J gene lost 7 bases, with 16 bases spanning the gap. Assay used: immunoSEQ multiplex PCR; TCRdb lists only in-frame clones, some missing. The repertoire holds 20,000 to 25,000 clones, 85% seen once, with under 20% in the top ten. Comment on this clone: Its specificity is not known.

Sequences were derived from peripheral blood, sampled from a patient treated with photon-based radiotherapy. This chain connects TRBV7-9 to TRBJ1-4; no definite D call. The receptor was derived from a man aged 55 to 70 with pancreatic cancer. The CDR3 reads CASSSRTDWGEKLFF. CDR3 nucleotide sequence: TGTGCCAGCAGCTCTCGGACTGATTGGGGTGAAAAACTGTTTTTT.